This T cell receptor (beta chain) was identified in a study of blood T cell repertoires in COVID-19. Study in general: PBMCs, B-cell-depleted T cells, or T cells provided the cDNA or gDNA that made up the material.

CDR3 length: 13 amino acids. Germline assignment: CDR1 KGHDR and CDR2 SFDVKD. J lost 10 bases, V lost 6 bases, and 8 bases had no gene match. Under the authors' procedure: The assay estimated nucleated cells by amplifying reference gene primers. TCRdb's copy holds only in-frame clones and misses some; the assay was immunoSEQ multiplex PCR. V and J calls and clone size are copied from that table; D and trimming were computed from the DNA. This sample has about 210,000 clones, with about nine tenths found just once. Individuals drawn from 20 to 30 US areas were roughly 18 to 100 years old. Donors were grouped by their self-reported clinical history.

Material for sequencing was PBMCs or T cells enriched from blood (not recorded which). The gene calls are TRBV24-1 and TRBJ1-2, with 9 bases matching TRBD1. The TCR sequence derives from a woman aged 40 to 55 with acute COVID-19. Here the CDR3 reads CATSRTGENVYTF. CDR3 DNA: TGTGCCACCAGTAGGACAGGGGAAAATGTCTACACCTTC.